The 21 T cell receptor beta chains given below trace back to one sample, sequenced in a study of shared clonotypes between healthy human individuals. Clones were sequenced by immunoSEQ multiplex PCR, and TCRdb holds only the in-frame ones, with some missing. The repertoire includes about 2 million clones, less than 95% of them detected once, and about 1.1% sits in the top ten. CD45RO-negative CD8 cells positively selected for CCR7 made up the naive population, which excluded terminally differentiated effector memory CD45RA+ cells. The material sequenced was naive CD8+ T cells sorted from blood. These receptors came from a man aged 18 to 35 in good health.

The genes are TRBV7-9 and TRBJ1-1; TRBD1 is a possible D gene (5 bases). This CDR3 comprises 15 residues. CDR1 and CDR2 from the germline V gene are SEHNR and FQNEAQ (reference sequence). V was trimmed by 5 bases and J by 5 bases, leaving 18 bases between them. CDR3 residues: CASSNPREGTTEAFF. The CDR3 nucleotides are TGTGCCAGCAGCAATCCCCGGGAGGGGACGACTGAAGCTTTCTTT.

The chain carries TRBV7-2 and TRBJ2-1, with 14 bases identical to TRBD2. The CDR3 covers 17 residues. Per germline, CDR1 SGHTA and CDR2 FQGNSA. With 1 base clipped from V and 7 bases from J, the junction kept 6 bases outside the gene matches. The CDR3 DNA reads TGTGCCAGCAGCTTAGATGTAGGGACTAGCGGGAGTAATGAGCAGTTCTTC. Translated: CASSLDVGTSGSNEQFF.

This clone was counted once. Distinct nucleotide sequences in the sample also encode this CDR3. The chain combines TRBV6-5 with TRBJ2-7, with 8 bases aligning to TRBD1. Germline trimming cut 0 bases from V and 3 bases from J; bases unmatched to any gene: 7. This CDR3 has 16 residues. CDR1 is MNHEY, CDR2 SVGAGI, per germline. The CDR3 here is CASSYSTGETYYEQYF. CDR3 bases: TGTGCCAGCAGTTACTCGACAGGGGAAACCTACTACGAGCAGTACTTC.

This sequence joins TRBV28 and TRBJ1-4; no definite D call. This CDR3 region has 12 residues. V was trimmed by 3 bases and J by 7 bases, leaving 6 bases between them. Germline V gives CDR1 MDHEN, CDR2 SYDVKM. Here the CDR3 reads CASSFVGEKLFF. The CDR3 DNA is TGTGCCAGCAGTTTCGTAGGTGAAAAACTGTTTTTT.

The chain joins TRBV19 to TRBJ2-1; 8 bases line up with TRBD2. The CDR3 is 13 amino acids. J gave up 4 bases and V 9 bases, and 5 bases lay outside the gene matches. The V gene's germline CDR1 is LNHDA and CDR2 SQIVND (reference sequence). In DNA, the CDR3 is TGTGCCAGCGGGGGGGCTAAGTACAATGAGCAGTTCTTC. This gives the protein CASGGAKYNEQFF. Full variable domain (rest looked up from reference TRBV19 and TRBJ2-1): DGGITQSPKYLFRKEGQNVTLSCEQNLNHDAMYWYRQDPGQGLRLIYYSQIVNDFQKGDIAEGYSVSREKKESFPLTVTSAQKNPTAFYLCASGGAKYNEQFFGPGTRLTVL.

The J gene is TRBJ2-4, the V gene TRBV4-1, with unresolved D. V gave up 0 bases and J gave up 9 bases, with 9 bases separating them. Germline CDR1 MGHRA, CDR2 YSYEKL. CDR3 length equals 13 residues. DNA of the CDR3: TGCGCCAGCAGCCAAGAGCGGCAGTTCATTCAGTACTTC. Its translation: CASSQERQFIQYF.

The DNA for the CDR3 is TGTGCCAGCAGTGATATGGCGGGAGGCCCTGAGCAGTTCTTC. It specifies CASSDMAGGPEQFF. The chain recombines TRBV25-1 with TRBJ2-1, with 8 bases identical to TRBD2. V was clipped by 3 bases and J by 9 bases; unmatched bases: 7. Germline V CDR1 and CDR2: MGHDK, SYGVNS. CDR3 length: 14 amino acids.

Concerning this clone: Other DNA sequences from this sample encode an identical CDR3 as well. The chain couples TRBV4-3 to TRBJ2-7, with 10 bases aligning to TRBD2. Trimming removed 0 bases from V and 1 base from J; junction bases left unmatched: 3. Germline V gene lookup returns CDR1 LGHNA and CDR2 YSLEER. The CDR3 consists of 16 residues. The CDR3 DNA follows: TGCGCCAGCAGCCAAGACCGGACTAGCGGATCCTACGAGCAGTACTTC. It translates to CASSQDRTSGSYEQYF.

The rearrangement joins TRBV19 to TRBJ1-6; TRBD1 matches at 9 bases. The CDR3 runs 15 residues. Germline-derived CDR1 and CDR2 are LNHDA and SQIVND (reference sequence). V lost 1 base and J lost 9; bases outside the gene matches: 4. The CDR3 nucleotides read TGTGCCAGTAGTATAGCAACAGGGGGCAGTTCACCCCTCCACTTT. This codes for CASSIATGGSSPLHF.

This rearrangement joins TRBV9 to TRBJ1-1; D call uncertain. This CDR3 region has 16 residues. The V end was cut by 2 bases, the J end by 4 bases, with 18 bases between. Germline V gives CDR1 SGDLS, CDR2 YYNGEE. Here the CDR3 reads CASSVGPGLEGTEAFF. CDR3 coding DNA: TGTGCCAGCAGCGTCGGACCGGGCCTCGAAGGCACTGAAGCTTTCTTT.

The rearrangement joins TRBV4-1 to TRBJ2-3; no firm D call. There are 14 residues in the CDR3. V dropped 2 bases and J dropped 4 bases, with 10 bases sitting between them. CDR1 and CDR2 from the germline V gene are MGHRA and YSYEKL. CDR3 bases: TGCGCCAGCAGCCAAAGTCTAGAATCAGATACGCAGTATTTT. This gives the protein CASSQSLESDTQYF.

As regards this clone: Different DNA sequences within this sample yield the same CDR3. The chain joins TRBV28 to TRBJ2-7, with D unresolved. CDR1 and CDR2 (germline): MDHEN, SYDVKM. With 2 bases removed from V and 2 bases from J, the gap between germline ends came to 4 bases. The CDR3 length is 12 residues. DNA for the CDR3: TGTGCCAGCAGTTTACCCCCCTACGAGCAGTACTTC. This translates into CASSLPPYEQYF.

Only a few counts were recorded for this clone. CDR3 region: CAWSVGGRGNEQFF. CDR3 in DNA: TGTGCCTGGAGTGTGGGCGGGAGGGGCAATGAGCAGTTCTTC. V and J are TRBV30 and TRBJ2-1; the match to TRBD2 covers 9 bases. Trimming took 0 bases from V and 6 from J; bases not matched to a gene: 3. The CDR3 extends over 14 amino acids. Germline lookup yields CDR1 GTSNPN and CDR2 SVGIG (reference sequence).

The chain is built from TRBV2 and TRBJ2-7; 12 nucleotides line up with TRBD1. The length of the CDR3 is 14 residues. The V and J ends lost 9 bases and 5 bases, in that order; junction bases with no gene match: 8. In germline, CDR1 is SNHLY, CDR2 FYNNEI. CDR3 nucleotides: TGTGCCAGTGAGTGGGACAGGGGGCTGGACGAGCAGTACTTC. Encoded protein: CASEWDRGLDEQYF.

CDR3 region: CASSLPLGQGYGYTF. CDR3 sequence (DNA): TGTGCCAGCAGCTTACCCCTTGGACAGGGCTATGGCTACACCTTC. This chain connects TRBV7-9 to TRBJ1-2; TRBD1 matches 8 bases. CDR3 length equals 15 residues. Per germline, CDR1 SEHNR and CDR2 FQNEAQ (reference sequence). V gave up 2 bases and J gave up 4 bases; unmatched junction bases: 6.

The CDR3 protein is CASSPTSGGYNEQFF. The CDR3 nucleotides read TGTGCCAGCTCACCAACTAGCGGGGGCTACAATGAGCAGTTCTTC. The rearrangement joins TRBV18 to TRBJ2-1, with 11 bases identical to TRBD2. V gave up 2 bases and J gave up 3 bases; unmatched junction bases: 0. Germline V gives CDR1 KGHSH, CDR2 LQKENI. The CDR3 spans 15 residues.

This chain uses TRBV7-9 with TRBJ1-2; D gene ambiguous. Trimming took 7 bases from V and 4 from J, leaving 7 bases between them. This CDR3 is built from 11 residues. Germline CDR1 and CDR2: SEHNR and FQNEAQ (reference sequence). The CDR3 region has the DNA TGTGCCAGCAATTGGGCCTATGGCTACACCTTC. Translation gives CASNWAYGYTF.

The chain couples TRBV19 to TRBJ1-5; D possibly corresponds to TRBD1 (6 bases). The CDR3 has 14 amino acids. Per germline, CDR1 LNHDA and CDR2 SQIVND (reference sequence). V gave up 5 bases and J gave up 7 bases, with 15 bases separating them. Here the CDR3 reads CASSETGLGQPQHF. CDR3 in DNA: TGTGCCAGTAGTGAAACAGGGCTTGGGCAGCCCCAGCATTTT.

The chain carries TRBV7-9 and TRBJ2-3, with TRBD2 matching over 7 bases. The CDR3 spans 14 residues. With 6 bases clipped from V and 1 base from J, the junction kept 4 bases outside the gene matches. The germline gives CDR1 SEHNR, CDR2 FQNEAQ (reference sequence). The CDR3 protein is CASSAGVGTDTQYF. The CDR3 region has the DNA TGTGCCAGCAGTGCGGGAGTAGGCACAGATACGCAGTATTTT.

This chain joins TRBV4-3 and TRBJ2-1; the match to TRBD2 covers 9 bases. This CDR3 contains 16 residues. J gave up 9 bases and V 0 bases, and 9 bases lay outside the gene matches. CDR1 and CDR2 (germline): LGHNA, YSLEER. The chain's CDR3 is CASSQDRWGGRGEQFF. In DNA, the CDR3 is TGCGCCAGCAGCCAAGATCGTTGGGGCGGGAGGGGTGAGCAGTTCTTC.

The chain couples TRBV15 to TRBJ2-7; 8 bases are a match to TRBD1. CDR3 length: 16 residues. Trimming at V came to 5 bases and at J to 1 base, leaving 10 bases not matched to a gene. Germline V CDR1 and CDR2: LNHNV, YYDKDF (reference sequence). CDR3 residues: CATSGSRGQASYEQYF. For the CDR3, the DNA is TGTGCCACCAGCGGTTCCCGGGGACAGGCATCCTACGAGCAGTACTTC.